This TCR beta chain is drawn from a study of T cell responses to AZD1222 COVID-19 vaccine. General study points: Donors were largely white British and mainly female; clonal diversity was possibly underestimated. Reportedly, nearly half the spike-specific TCRs target unmutated variant regions.

Sequencing was performed with immunoSEQ multiplex PCR; in TCRdb, only in-frame clones are kept and a portion is missing. The table records 100,000 or so clones, roughly 84% of them present only once. CDR3 length equals 15 residues. Trimming took 10 bases from V and 1 from J, leaving 19 bases between them. CDR1 and CDR2 from the germline V gene are MDHEN and SYDVKM. Comment on this clone: The target antigen is unknown.

The V gene is TRBV28, the J gene TRBJ1-1; a weak D match, TRBD1 (6 bases). This TCR was recovered from an adult in good health. Specimen: peripheral blood, collected on day 0 of AZD1222 vaccination. The CDR3 region is CATQIAGVQNTEAFF. The CDR3 DNA reads TGTGCCACTCAAATAGCAGGGGTACAGAACACTGAAGCTTTCTTT.